This T cell receptor (beta chain) was obtained from a study of beta chain features in type 1 diabetes. The study, taken as a whole, reports: TCRB CDR3s were moderately but significantly shorter in Type 1 diabetes patients in all four CD4+ subsets.

As every portion of the isolated RNA was reverse transcribed, the sequencing read expressed TCRB transcripts. The assay was immunoSEQ multiplex PCR, and TCRdb's table has in-frame clones only and misses some. This sample has about 240,000 clones, with around 13% found just once. This clone was counted a few times. No antigen is known for it. This CDR3 contains 16 residues. CDR1 is MGHRA and CDR2 is YSYEKL in the germline V gene. Between the trimmed V and J ends, which lost 1 base and 2 bases, there was a span of 14 bases. The TCR sequence derives from a man aged 25 to 40 with type 1 diabetes. Sequencing was carried out using naive CD4+ T cells from blood. The rearrangement uses TRBV4-1 and TRBJ1-2; no clear D gene. CDR3 amino acids: CASSQGQGFPNYGYTF. In DNA form, the CDR3 reads TGCGCCAGCAGCCAAGGACAAGGATTCCCCAACTATGGCTACACCTTC.